This T cell receptor beta chain was profiled in a study of T-cell reconstitution after alpha-beta-depleted transplantation in children. Preparation of the TCRbeta library was carried out with unique molecular identifiers. Via MiXCR, TCRdb re-called the PCR reads, giving one row per CDR3 protein. Of around 530,000 distinct CDR3 sequences detected, around a third appear once; the ten largest clones hold 2.4%. Germline V lookup: CDR1 SGHTA, CDR2 FQGNSA. V was trimmed by 3 bases and J by 4 bases, leaving 9 bases between them. This CDR3 has 14 residues. There are a few counts of this clonotype. The sequence was obtained from a human donor who donated a stem cell graft to a child with aplastic anemia. The specimen comprised PBMCs from the stem cell graft donor, sampled from the stem cell graft. The genes are TRBV7-2 and TRBJ2-2; no reliable D call. CDR3 sequence reads: CASSFPPGTGELFF. CDR3 nucleotide sequence: TGTGCCAGCAGCTTTCCCCCTGGCACCGGGGAGCTGTTTTTT.